These 27 T cell receptor beta chains share one sample of origin, sequenced in a study of molecular identifiers for immune sequencing clone quantification. Each CDR3 protein gets one entry after TCRdb re-called the PCR reads with MiXCR. The sample comprises around 480,000 distinct CDR3 sequences, about 25% of which are singletons, and around 0.8% rests with the top ten. The sample comprised naive CD8+ T cells from blood, with Jurkat cell RNA spiked in. Documented subset: FACS-sorted CD8+CD4-CCR7+CD45RA+ naive T cells. These receptors were collected from a human donor in good health. Some libraries in this study had Jurkat cell RNA spiked in.

This clonotype was counted between two and nine times. The rearrangement uses TRBV3-1 and TRBJ1-5; D is possibly TRBD1 (5 bases). The CDR3 totals 16 residues. Germline CDR1 is LGHDT and CDR2 is YNNKEL (reference sequence). V shed 5 bases and J shed 0 bases, with 14 bases lying between them. CDR3 DNA sequence: TGTGCCAGCAGCTCGAGACTCGACAGTAGCAATCAGCCCCAGCATTTT. Translation: CASSSRLDSSNQPQHF.

This clonotype was seen a handful of times. The V call is TRBV18, the J call TRBJ1-2, with D uncertain. The CDR3 is made up of 14 amino acids. Germline V gene sequence: CDR1 KGHSH, CDR2 LQKENI. V gave up 3 bases and J gave up 5 bases, with 13 bases separating them. CDR3 in DNA: TGTGCCAGCTCACCCGAGACAAACCGATATGGCTACACCTTC. Translated: CASSPETNRYGYTF.

Regarding this clonotype: A single base separates this from a much larger clone, so it may be a read error. The chain recombines TRBV28 with TRBJ2-7, with D possibly TRBD2 on 5 matching bases. Per the germline V gene, CDR1 is MDHEN and CDR2 is SYDVKM. The CDR3 is 14 residues long. This CDR3 is CTSSSSGGRNEQYF. CDR3 bases: TGTACCAGCAGTTCAAGCGGCGGGCGGAACGAGCAGTACTTC.

This chain uses TRBV20-1 with TRBJ2-7, with TRBD2 identical over 13 bases. V dropped 6 bases and J dropped 2; count of bases not matched to a gene: 4. From germline, CDR1 is DFQATT and CDR2 SNEGSKA (reference sequence). This CDR3 contains 14 residues. CDR3 DNA sequence: TGCAGTGCAGACGGACTAGCGGGAGCCTACGAGCAGTACTTC. Its translation is CSADGLAGAYEQYF.

This clonotype has a count of ten or more. The V call is TRBV5-1, the J call TRBJ2-3; D ambiguous. Per germline, CDR1 SGHRS and CDR2 YFSETQ. With 3 bases removed from V and 1 base from J, the gap between germline ends came to 12 bases. This CDR3 spans 15 amino acids. CDR3 sequence (DNA): TGCGCCAGCAGCTCCCTTGCACCCGGCACAGATACGCAGTATTTT. Amino acid sequence: CASSSLAPGTDTQYF.

In regard to this clonotype: A read error is possible here, since a much larger clone lies one base away. The CDR3 loop is CASSLSWEEYF. The CDR3 DNA sequence: TGTGCCAGCAGCTTGTCATGGGAGGAGTACTTC. V usage is TRBV5-6 and J usage is TRBJ2-7; D is perhaps TRBD2 (6 bases). CDR1 is SGHDT, CDR2 YYEEEE, per germline. Between the trimmed V and J ends, which lost 1 base and 11 bases, there was a span of 10 bases. The CDR3 contains 11 residues.

This clonotype occurred a few times. The CDR3 here is CASSPVAGIETQYF. CDR3 DNA: TGCGCCAGCAGCCCCGTTGCAGGAATAGAGACCCAGTACTTC. V usage is TRBV4-1 and J usage is TRBJ2-5; D gene unclear. Germline CDR1 is MGHRA and CDR2 is YSYEKL. The CDR3 runs to 14 residues. V gave up 4 bases and J gave up 4 bases, with 13 bases separating them.

The chain employs TRBV7-9 and TRBJ2-7, with a tentative D call TRBD1 (5 bases). Between the trimmed V and J ends, which lost 7 bases and 3 bases, there was a span of 13 bases. Germline loops: CDR1 SEHNR, CDR2 FQNEAQ (reference sequence). The CDR3 is 13 amino acids. CDR3 in DNA: TGTGCCAGCACTGACAGAGACTTCTACGAGCAGTACTTC. This codes for CASTDRDFYEQYF.

The V and J genes are TRBV10-3 and TRBJ2-1; D is unclear. Germline V gene sequence: CDR1 ENHRY, CDR2 SYGVKD. This CDR3 contains 14 residues. Trimming cost V 3 bases and J 0 bases, with 6 bases left between them. CDR3 nucleotides: TGTGCCATCAGTGACCCGAGCTCCTACAATGAGCAGTTCTTC. This codes for CAISDPSSYNEQFF.

This clonotype has a handful of counts. At one boundary the junction diverges from the germline segment, which might be a read error. The V and J genes are TRBV28 and TRBJ1-1; TRBD1 matches 9 bases. CDR1 MDHEN and CDR2 SYDVKM come from the germline V gene. The CDR3 has 17 amino acids. The CDR3 bases are TGTGCCAGCAGTTTTCCTTTGGCGGGACAGGGTTTTTCTGATGCTTTCTTT. The encoded protein is CASSFPLAGQGFSDAFF.

This clonotype was counted a few times. J is TRBJ2-7 and V is TRBV6-2 or TRBV6-3; 9 nucleotides line up with TRBD1. The ends lost 6 bases at V and 5 bases at J; junction bases unmatched: 8. This CDR3 comprises 14 residues. Looked up from germline, CDR1 is MNHEY and CDR2 is SVGEGT. The CDR3 nucleotides read TGTGCCAGCAGATCGGACAGGGGTTGGGACGAGCAGTACTTC. Translated: CASRSDRGWDEQYF.

This clonotype showed up just a few times. V usage is TRBV5-1 and J usage is TRBJ2-7; D is possibly TRBD2 (7 bases). The length of the CDR3 is 13 residues. Trimming took off 3 bases at V and 9 bases at J, with 16 bases between the two ends. Per germline, CDR1 SGHRS and CDR2 YFSETQ. CDR3 amino acids: CASSWGGPNAQYF. DNA for the CDR3: TGCGCCAGCAGCTGGGGGGGCCCCAACGCGCAGTACTTC.

This clonotype was recorded many times. V is TRBV29-1 and J is TRBJ1-4; perhaps TRBD1 as D (5 bases). The CDR3 has 15 amino acids. Germline CDR1 SQVTM, CDR2 ANQGSEA. V lost 1 base and J 4 bases, leaving 13 bases between the germline ends. The CDR3 region is CSVEVGGARNEKLFF. In nucleotides, the CDR3 is TGCAGCGTTGAAGTAGGAGGGGCCCGTAATGAAAAACTGTTTTTT.

Turning to this clonotype: This may stem from a read error, because a much larger clone lies one nucleotide away. The chain carries TRBV6-2 or TRBV6-3 and TRBJ2-7, with a possible D match to TRBD1 (6 bases). The germline gives CDR1 MNHEY, CDR2 SVGEGT. CDR3 size: 14 residues. V was cut by 0 bases and J by 9 bases, with 15 bases left in between. The CDR3 spells CASSYSWGLGAQYF. The CDR3 coding sequence is TGTGCCAGCAGTTACTCGTGGGGGCTGGGCGCGCAGTACTTC.

V is TRBV15 and J is TRBJ2-7; 7 nucleotides line up with TRBD1. V dropped 8 bases and J dropped 1; count of bases not matched to a gene: 5. The CDR3 sequence is 13 residues long. Germline V gives CDR1 LNHNV, CDR2 YYDKDF (reference sequence). CDR3 nucleotides: TGTGCCACCCGGGACAGCATTTCCTACGAGCAGTACTTC. Its protein product is CATRDSISYEQYF.

Turning to this clonotype: Being one base from a much bigger clone, this may be a read error. The V and J genes are TRBV9 and TRBJ1-1; no definite D call. This CDR3 region has 15 residues. The germline V gene encodes CDR1 SGDLS and CDR2 YYNGEE. V lost 4 bases and J 4 bases, leaving 17 bases between the germline ends. The CDR3 spells CASSPPPARPTEAFF. CDR3 in DNA: TGTGCCAGCAGCCCACCTCCCGCCAGGCCCACTGAAGCTTTCTTT.

On this clonotype: A single base separates this from a much larger clone, so it may be a read error. The chain carries TRBV9 and TRBJ2-7; 9 bases match TRBD1. Germline V gives CDR1 SGDLS, CDR2 YYNGEE. V dropped 4 bases and J dropped 9; count of bases not matched to a gene: 11. The CDR3 is 14 amino acids. CDR3 nucleotide sequence: TGTGCCAGCAGCTACGGGACAGGGACCGGCGGGCAGTACTTC. Encoded protein: CASSYGTGTGGQYF.

CDR3 in amino acids: CASSQDPGQLNEQFF. In nucleotides, the CDR3 is TGCGCCAGCAGCCAAGATCCCGGACAGTTAAATGAGCAGTTCTTC. The J gene is TRBJ2-1, the V gene TRBV4-3; possible D gene TRBD1, 6 bases. Germline values: CDR1 LGHNA, CDR2 YSLEER. The CDR3 is 15 amino acids. V lost 0 bases and J 7 bases, leaving 13 bases between the germline ends.

This clonotype has a count of ten or more. This rearrangement joins TRBV29-1 to TRBJ1-1; D remains ambiguous. V was trimmed by 4 bases and J by 7 bases, leaving 10 bases between them. Per germline, CDR1 SQVTM and CDR2 ANQGSEA. The CDR3 runs 11 residues. CDR3: CSVVGPVEAFF. CDR3 DNA: TGCAGCGTTGTAGGGCCAGTTGAAGCTTTCTTT.

This clonotype was seen a handful of times. The DNA for the CDR3 is TGCAGTGCTAGAACTAGCGGGAGGAACACAGATACGCAGTATTTT. Its translation: CSARTSGRNTDTQYF. This chain joins TRBV20-1 and TRBJ2-3; 12 bases line up with TRBD2. CDR3 length: 15 residues. The V gene end was trimmed by 2 bases and the J gene end by 2 bases; junction bases not matched to a gene: 2. Germline-derived CDR1 and CDR2 are DFQATT and SNEGSKA (reference sequence).

To note about this clonotype: An end of the junction differs from the germline gene, which may be a read error. This CDR3 is CASSPTLGTGGPIF. In DNA, the CDR3 is TGTGCCAGCAGTCCAACGTTGGGGACAGGGGGCCCAATCTTC. The genes are TRBV27 and TRBJ2-1, with 12 bases lining up with TRBD1. The CDR3 has 14 residues. From germline, CDR1 is MNHEY and CDR2 SMNVEV (reference sequence).

In this sample, this clonotype turned up many times. This chain joins TRBV5-5 and TRBJ2-7; D may match TRBD1 or TRBD2 (5 bases each). Trimming pared 0 bases from V and 0 bases from J, leaving 10 bases between. Germline assignment: CDR1 SGHKS and CDR2 YYEKEE (reference sequence). The CDR3 spans 15 residues. CDR3: CASSLAWGSSYEQYF. In DNA form, the CDR3 reads TGTGCCAGCAGCTTGGCCTGGGGGAGCTCCTACGAGCAGTACTTC.

This clonotype was counted a few times. The gene calls are TRBV9 and TRBJ1-1; 7 bases match TRBD1. Trimming cost V 4 bases and J 0 bases; bases outside gene matches: 9. CDR3 size: 16 residues. In germline, CDR1 is SGDLS, CDR2 YYNGEE. The CDR3 here is CASSPRQGTMNTEAFF. The CDR3 coding sequence is TGTGCCAGCAGCCCCCGACAGGGAACCATGAACACTGAAGCTTTCTTT.

Worth noting for this clonotype: This may stem from a read error, because a much larger clone lies one nucleotide away. The chain recombines TRBV27 with TRBJ2-3; D perhaps matches TRBD1 (7 bases). CDR1 is MNHEY, CDR2 SMNVEV, per germline (reference sequence). The CDR3 covers 15 residues. The chain's CDR3 is CASSLAGQFTGTQYF. The CDR3 DNA reads TGTGCCAGCAGTTTAGCGGGACAGTTCACAGGTACGCAGTATTTT.

This clonotype was seen a handful of times. The V and J genes are TRBV4-2 and TRBJ2-7; D gene uncertain. Trimming took off 4 bases at V and 3 bases at J, with 13 bases between the two ends. From germline, CDR1 is LGHNA and CDR2 YNFKEQ. This CDR3 has 14 residues. As DNA, the CDR3 is TGTGCCAGCAGCCCGGTGGGCGGTGACTACGAGCAGTACTTC. Translated, it gives CASSPVGGDYEQYF.

The chain carries TRBV7-9 and TRBJ1-1; D remains unclear. This CDR3 spans 10 amino acids. The V end lost 10 bases, the J end lost 3 bases, and 6 bases lay between the germline ends. Per germline, CDR1 SEHNR and CDR2 FQNEAQ (reference sequence). CDR3 in amino acids: CATGDTEAFF. CDR3 bases: TGTGCCACCGGGGACACTGAAGCTTTCTTT.

In this sample, this clonotype turned up many times. V and J are TRBV12-5 and TRBJ1-5; no firm D call. The V end lost 2 bases, the J end lost 7 bases, and 9 bases lay between the germline ends. The CDR3 contains 13 residues. Germline V gene lookup returns CDR1 LGHNT and CDR2 FRNRAP. The DNA of the CDR3 is TGTGCTAGTGGTTTGTGGGTGGAGCAGCCCCAGCATTTT. Protein: CASGLWVEQPQHF.